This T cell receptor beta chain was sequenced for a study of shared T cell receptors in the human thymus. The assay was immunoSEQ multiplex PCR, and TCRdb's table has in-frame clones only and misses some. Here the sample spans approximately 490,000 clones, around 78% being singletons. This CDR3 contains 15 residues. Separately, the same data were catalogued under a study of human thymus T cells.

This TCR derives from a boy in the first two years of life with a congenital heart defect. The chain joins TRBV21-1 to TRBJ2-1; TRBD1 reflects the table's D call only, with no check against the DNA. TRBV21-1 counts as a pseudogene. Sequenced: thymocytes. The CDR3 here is CASRNRVFIYNEQFF. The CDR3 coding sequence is TGTGCCAGCAGGAACAGGGTGTTCATCTACAATGAGCAGTTCTTC.